The entry that follows covers one T cell receptor beta chain sequence. Generated by immunoSEQ multiplex PCR, the TCRdb table keeps only in-frame clones and is missing some. The sample records about 280,000 clones, more than 70% being singletons. This record belongs to a study of blood T cell repertoires in COVID-19. The germline CDR1 and CDR2 sequences are SGDLS and YYNGEE. J was trimmed by 3 bases and V by 4 bases; bases with no gene match: 5. The CDR3 totals 16 residues. The rearrangement links TRBV9 to TRBJ2-3; 13 bases align to TRBD2. Material: peripheral blood. The receptor comes from a woman in her 30s with COVID-19, enrolled during active disease. CDR3 nucleotide sequence: TGTGCCAGCAGCTACCCACTAGCGGGAGGGACAGATACGCAGTATTTT. Protein sequence: CASSYPLAGGTDTQYF.